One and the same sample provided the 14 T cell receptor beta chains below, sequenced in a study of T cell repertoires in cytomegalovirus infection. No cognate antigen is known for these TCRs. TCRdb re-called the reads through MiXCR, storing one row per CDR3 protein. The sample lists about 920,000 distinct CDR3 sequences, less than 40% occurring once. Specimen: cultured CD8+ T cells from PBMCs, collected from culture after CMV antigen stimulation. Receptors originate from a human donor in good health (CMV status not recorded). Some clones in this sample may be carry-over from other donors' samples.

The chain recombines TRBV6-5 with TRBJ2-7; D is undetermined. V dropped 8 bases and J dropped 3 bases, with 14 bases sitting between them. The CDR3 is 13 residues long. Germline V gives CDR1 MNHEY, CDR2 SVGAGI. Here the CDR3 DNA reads TGTGCCAGCGTCGATGAGGTGGACTACGAGCAGTACTTC. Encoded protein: CASVDEVDYEQYF.

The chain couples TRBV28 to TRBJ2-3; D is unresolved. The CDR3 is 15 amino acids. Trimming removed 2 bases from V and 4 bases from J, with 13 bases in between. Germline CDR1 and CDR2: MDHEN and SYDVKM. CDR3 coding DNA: TGTGCCAGCAGTTTAATAACTAAGCCAGCAGATACGCAGTATTTT. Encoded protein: CASSLITKPADTQYF.

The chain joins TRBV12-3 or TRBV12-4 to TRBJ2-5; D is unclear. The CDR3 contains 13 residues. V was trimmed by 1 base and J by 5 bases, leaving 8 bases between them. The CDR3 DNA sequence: TGTGCCAGCAGTTTAGACCACGGGGAGACCCAGTACTTC. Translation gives CASSLDHGETQYF.

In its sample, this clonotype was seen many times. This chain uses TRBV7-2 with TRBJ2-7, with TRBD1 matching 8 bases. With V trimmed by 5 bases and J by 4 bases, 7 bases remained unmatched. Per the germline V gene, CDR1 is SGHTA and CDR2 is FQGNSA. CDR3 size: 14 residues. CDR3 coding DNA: TGTGCCAGCAGCCCCGGACAGGGATGGTACGAGCAGTACTTC. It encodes CASSPGQGWYEQYF.

For the CDR3, the DNA is TGTGCCAGCAGCTTAGGGAGGGGGGCTCAGCAGCCCCAGCATTTT. It encodes CASSLGRGAQQPQHF. The gene calls are TRBV7-8 and TRBJ1-5, with a weak D call TRBD1 (6 bases). The germline V and J ends were trimmed by 1 base and 7 bases, with 14 bases remaining between them. The CDR3 runs 15 residues. Germline V CDR1 and CDR2: SGHVS, FQNEAQ.

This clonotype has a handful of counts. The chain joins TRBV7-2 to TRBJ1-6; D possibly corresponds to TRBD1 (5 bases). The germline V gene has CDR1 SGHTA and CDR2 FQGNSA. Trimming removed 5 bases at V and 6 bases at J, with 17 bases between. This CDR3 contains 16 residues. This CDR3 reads CASSVWGTNLNSPLHF. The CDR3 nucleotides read TGTGCCAGCAGCGTTTGGGGGACCAACCTTAATTCACCCCTCCACTTT.

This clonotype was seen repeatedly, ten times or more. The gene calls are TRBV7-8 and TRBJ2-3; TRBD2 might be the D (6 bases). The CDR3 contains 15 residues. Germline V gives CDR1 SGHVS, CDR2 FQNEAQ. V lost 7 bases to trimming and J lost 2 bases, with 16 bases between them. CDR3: CASTVAETLTDTQYF. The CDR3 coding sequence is TGTGCCAGCACCGTAGCGGAGACCCTCACAGATACGCAGTATTTT.

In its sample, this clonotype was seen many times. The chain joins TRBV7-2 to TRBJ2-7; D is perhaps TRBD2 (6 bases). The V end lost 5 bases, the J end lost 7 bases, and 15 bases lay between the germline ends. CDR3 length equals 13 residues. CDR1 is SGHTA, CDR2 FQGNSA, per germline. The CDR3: CASSLDWGREQYF. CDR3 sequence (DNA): TGTGCCAGCAGCCTCGACTGGGGGAGGGAGCAGTACTTC.

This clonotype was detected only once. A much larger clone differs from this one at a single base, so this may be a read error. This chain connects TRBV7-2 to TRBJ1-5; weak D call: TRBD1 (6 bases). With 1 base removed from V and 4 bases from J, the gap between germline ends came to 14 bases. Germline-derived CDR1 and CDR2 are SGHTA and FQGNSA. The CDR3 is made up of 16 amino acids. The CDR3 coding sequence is TGTGCCAGCAGCTTAGGACCGAGACAGGCGAATCAGCCCCAGCATTTT. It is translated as CASSLGPRQANQPQHF.

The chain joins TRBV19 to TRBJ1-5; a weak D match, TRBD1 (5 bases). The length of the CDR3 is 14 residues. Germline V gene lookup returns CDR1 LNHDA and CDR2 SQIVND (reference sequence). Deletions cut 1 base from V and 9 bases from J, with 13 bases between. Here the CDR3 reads CASSIAGQGRPQHF. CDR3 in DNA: TGTGCCAGTAGTATAGCGGGTCAGGGTAGGCCCCAGCATTTT.

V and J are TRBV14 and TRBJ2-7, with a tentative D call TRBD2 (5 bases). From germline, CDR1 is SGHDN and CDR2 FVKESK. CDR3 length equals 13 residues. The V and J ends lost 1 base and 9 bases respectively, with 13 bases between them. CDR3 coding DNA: TGTGCCAGCAGCCAAGCATCACGGGGTTGGCAGTACGTC. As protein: CASSQASRGWQYV.

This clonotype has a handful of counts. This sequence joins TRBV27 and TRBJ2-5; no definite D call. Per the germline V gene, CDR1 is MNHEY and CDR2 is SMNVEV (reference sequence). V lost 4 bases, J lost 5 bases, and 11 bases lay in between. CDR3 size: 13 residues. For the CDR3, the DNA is TGTGCCAGCAGTTCGGGCAGTTGGGAGACCCAGTACTTC. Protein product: CASSSGSWETQYF.

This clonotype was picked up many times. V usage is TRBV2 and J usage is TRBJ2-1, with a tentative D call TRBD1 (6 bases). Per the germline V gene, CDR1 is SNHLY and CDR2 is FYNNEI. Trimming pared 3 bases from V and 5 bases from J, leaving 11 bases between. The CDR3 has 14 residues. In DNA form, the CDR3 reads TGTGCCAGCAGTGACGGACAGCTTGACAATGAGCAGTTCTTC. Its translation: CASSDGQLDNEQFF.

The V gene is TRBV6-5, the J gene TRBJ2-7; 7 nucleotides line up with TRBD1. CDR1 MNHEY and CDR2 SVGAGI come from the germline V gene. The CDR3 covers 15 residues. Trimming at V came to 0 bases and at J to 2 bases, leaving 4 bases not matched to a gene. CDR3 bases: TGTGCCAGCAGTTACTCCTTAGGGGGCCCCTACGAGCAGTACTTC. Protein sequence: CASSYSLGGPYEQYF.